This T cell receptor (beta chain) came from a study of response to subunit inactivated influenza vaccine. Overall study results and limits: Researchers suggested that each seasonal influenza vaccination recruits few new T cells.

About this clonotype: Antigen specificity is unknown.

MiXCR, run by TCRdb on the RT-PCR reads, gives a single entry per CDR3 protein. The repertoire holds around 650,000 distinct CDR3 sequences, with approximately 14% as singletons. Germline CDR1 SGHAT, CDR2 FQNNGV. V lost 5 bases to trimming and J lost 6 bases, with 17 bases between them. CDR3 size: 14 residues. The specimen comprised PBMCs from blood, sampled 12 days after vaccination. The V and J genes are TRBV11-2 and TRBJ2-7; a weak D match, TRBD1 (6 bases). The origin of this receptor is a man aged 50 or older who received an inactivated influenza vaccine. The CDR3 loop reads CASSTTGGVVEQYF. CDR3 DNA: TGTGCCAGCAGCACGACAGGTGGTGTGGTCGAGCAGTACTTC.